Here is one T cell receptor (beta chain) with its context. The antigen is unknown. This sample is drawn from a study of T cell responses to AZD1222 COVID-19 vaccine. Study-wide points: A mostly white British donor set with more females was recruited, and clonal diversity was possibly underestimated. There were vaccine-associated CD4 TCRs across spike, dominant at 160-218 and 743-854. Among those given AZD1222, only 6 or 7 were seropositive at baseline.

Here immunoSEQ multiplex PCR was the method, and the copy in TCRdb shows in-frame clones only, minus some. This sample carries about 170,000 clones, 85% to 95% of them seen once, and the ten largest clones take about 4.2%. The sequencing used peripheral blood, collected on day 0 of AZD1222 vaccination. The sequence came from an adult in good health.

In DNA, the CDR3 is TGTGCCAGCAGCAAGGGACAGGGAGGGTTGGGGTACGAGCAGTACTTC. Translation gives CASSKGQGGLGYEQYF. The gene calls are TRBV5-6 and TRBJ2-7; 9 bases align to TRBD1. V was pared by 4 bases and J by 4 bases, with 12 bases of the junction left unmatched. This CDR3 has 16 residues. Germline V gives CDR1 SGHDT, CDR2 YYEEEE.